The text below deals with one TCR beta chain. This entry belongs to a study of TIL therapy for anti-PD-1-resistant metastatic lung cancer. This was the immunoSEQ v3 assay. Each library reached 1.5 million to 2.5 million read pairs, or roughly 4.5-6.5 million at deep level. Assay: immunoSEQ multiplex PCR; the TCRdb copy retains only in-frame clones and omits some. The data show 95,000 or so clones, about two thirds seen once. With 4 bases removed from V and 2 bases from J, the gap between germline ends came to 17 bases. CDR3 length: 16 amino acids. Germline V gene data show CDR1 as SGHRS and CDR2 as YFSETQ. Specified time point: pre-treatment sample, taken before nivolumab and TIL therapy. The tumor samples were excised metastases, mostly pleural nodules or supraclavicular lymph nodes. Tumor harvest preceded PD-1/PD-L1 blockade, followed by nivolumab treatment.

The specimen comprised tumor tissue, sampled at baseline. The receptor was derived from a person between 30 and 79 years old with non-small cell lung cancer. The chain couples TRBV5-1 to TRBJ2-3; D may correspond to TRBD1 or TRBD2 (5 bases each). The CDR3 loop reads CASSPARGPPTDTQYF. For the CDR3, the DNA is TGCGCCAGCAGCCCGGCGAGGGGTCCCCCCACAGATACGCAGTATTTT.